The rows below give T cell receptor beta chains drawn from one sample of a study of cytomegalovirus exposure and HLA in healthy donors. Sequencing used immunoSEQ multiplex PCR; TCRdb keeps in-frame clones, though not all of them. The data contain 100,000 to 150,000 clones, roughly 80% of them singletons. Material for sequencing was PBMCs. Receptors were obtained from a female donor in good health and CMV-seronegative. CDR3s include the opening cysteine and the closing phenylalanine or tryptophan. Fields, in order: clone size, V gene, J gene, D gene, CDR3 DNA, CDR3 protein. D genes are given only for firm matches. The size entry is marked missing in some rows and otherwise reads once, few, many or a size class.

clone size: -
V gene: TRBV2
J gene: TRBJ1-4
D gene: TRBD1
CDR3 DNA: TGTGCCAGCAGAGCCGGGACAGGGGGCGAAAAACTGTTTTTT
CDR3 protein: CASRAGTGGEKLFF

clone size: -
V gene: TRBV7-8
J gene: TRBJ2-7
D gene: -
CDR3 DNA: TGTGCCAGCAGCTTAGCAGAGTTAGACGAGCAGTACTTC
CDR3 protein: CASSLAELDEQYF

clone size: -
V gene: TRBV28
J gene: TRBJ2-7
D gene: -
CDR3 DNA: TGTGCCAGCAGTTTGCCCGGGATCTCCTACGAGCAGTACTTC
CDR3 protein: CASSLPGISYEQYF

clone size: -
V gene: TRBV28
J gene: TRBJ1-2
D gene: -
CDR3 DNA: TGTGCCAGCAGTTTTGCGGGAAACCTCTATGGCTACACCTTC
CDR3 protein: CASSFAGNLYGYTF

clone size: few
V gene: TRBV5-1
J gene: TRBJ2-3
D gene: TRBD2
CDR3 DNA: TGCGCCAGCAGCTCCGAACTAGCGGGAGTGGGCACAGATACGCAGTATTTT
CDR3 protein: CASSSELAGVGTDTQYF

clone size: -
V gene: TRBV10-3
J gene: TRBJ1-2
D gene: -
CDR3 DNA: TGTGCCATCAGTGAAACGGGGTTTCGGGCCTGGGGCTACACCTTC
CDR3 protein: CAISETGFRAWGYTF

clone size: -
V gene: TRBV21-1
J gene: TRBJ1-4
D gene: -
CDR3 DNA: TGTGCCAGCCCGAGAGGGAAGAATGAAAAACTGTTTTTT
CDR3 protein: CASPRGKNEKLFF

clone size: -
V gene: TRBV15
J gene: TRBJ2-7
D gene: TRBD1
CDR3 DNA: TGTGCCACCAGCAGAGGACGCGGCAGGGGGCTGAGGGAGCAGTACTTC
CDR3 protein: CATSRGRGRGLREQYF

clone size: -
V gene: TRBV6-1
J gene: TRBJ2-3
D gene: -
CDR3 DNA: TGTGCCAGCAATCCGGGAGTCACAGATACGCAGTATTTT
CDR3 protein: CASNPGVTDTQYF

clone size: -
V gene: TRBV9
J gene: TRBJ1-4
D gene: -
CDR3 DNA: TGTGCCAGCAGCCCTTATGAAAAACTGTTTTTT
CDR3 protein: CASSPYEKLFF

clone size: -
V gene: TRBV2
J gene: TRBJ1-1
D gene: -
CDR3 DNA: TGTGCCAGCAGTGTGGGGGGTATGAAGGACACTGAAGCTTTCTTT
CDR3 protein: CASSVGGMKDTEAFF

clone size: -
V gene: TRBV10-2
J gene: TRBJ2-5
D gene: -
CDR3 DNA: TGCGCCAGCAGCAAGGACAGTCTCCAAGAGACCCAGTACTTC
CDR3 protein: CASSKDSLQETQYF

clone size: -
V gene: TRBV28
J gene: TRBJ2-3
D gene: TRBD2
CDR3 DNA: TGTGCCAGCAGTTTAGAGGGACTAGCTCTCCCCGGCACAGATACGCAGTATTTT
CDR3 protein: CASSLEGLALPGTDTQYF

clone size: -
V gene: TRBV7-3
J gene: TRBJ1-5
D gene: TRBD1
CDR3 DNA: TGTGCCAGCAGCTTGACAGGGGGCAAGCAGCCCCAGCATTTT
CDR3 protein: CASSLTGGKQPQHF

clone size: -
V gene: TRBV7-2
J gene: TRBJ2-1
D gene: -
CDR3 DNA: TGTGCCAGCAGCTTAGAGAACTACTACAATGAGCAGTTCTTC
CDR3 protein: CASSLENYYNEQFF

clone size: -
V gene: TRBV28
J gene: TRBJ2-3
D gene: -
CDR3 DNA: TGTGCCAGCAGTCCCTTGGCGGGCCCTAGCACAGATACGCAGTATTTT
CDR3 protein: CASSPLAGPSTDTQYF

clone size: few
V gene: TRBV28
J gene: TRBJ2-5
D gene: -
CDR3 DNA: TGTGCCAGCAGTTTTGGGGGGGCGAGGGAGACCCAGTACTTC
CDR3 protein: CASSFGGARETQYF

clone size: -
V gene: TRBV9
J gene: TRBJ1-3
D gene: TRBD1
CDR3 DNA: TGTGCCAGCAGCGCCCGGACAGGGGGATTTGGAAACACCATATATTTT
CDR3 protein: CASSARTGGFGNTIYF

clone size: -
V gene: TRBV27
J gene: TRBJ2-7
D gene: TRBD1
CDR3 DNA: TGTGCCAGCAGTTTTAGCTTTAGACCGGGACAGGAAGACGAGCAGTACTTC
CDR3 protein: CASSFSFRPGQEDEQYF

clone size: -
V gene: TRBV10-3
J gene: TRBJ1-5
D gene: -
CDR3 DNA: TGTGCCATCAGTGTAGACACAGATCAGCCCCAGCATTTT
CDR3 protein: CAISVDTDQPQHF

clone size: -
V gene: TRBV5-8
J gene: TRBJ2-2
D gene: -
CDR3 DNA: TGTGCCAGCAGCTTGGGAGGGGGCACCGGGGAGCTGTTTTTT
CDR3 protein: CASSLGGGTGELFF

clone size: -
V gene: TRBV4-3
J gene: TRBJ1-3
D gene: -
CDR3 DNA: TGCGCCAGCAGCCTCAAAAGGGGTGCGGGAGACTCTGGAAACACCATATATTTT
CDR3 protein: CASSLKRGAGDSGNTIYF

clone size: -
V gene: TRBV19
J gene: TRBJ2-7
D gene: -
CDR3 DNA: TGTGCCAGTAGCCCCTTGGGGGGAGTCAGCTCCTACGAGCAGTACTTC
CDR3 protein: CASSPLGGVSSYEQYF

clone size: -
V gene: TRBV18
J gene: TRBJ2-7
D gene: -
CDR3 DNA: TGTGCCAGCTCACCTGTTAGGACTGGTGCCTACGAGCAGTACTTC
CDR3 protein: CASSPVRTGAYEQYF

clone size: -
V gene: TRBV7-9
J gene: TRBJ1-2
D gene: -
CDR3 DNA: TGTGCCAGCAGCCAAAGCCCCCTGGTAACAGCCTATGGCTACACCTTC
CDR3 protein: CASSQSPLVTAYGYTF

clone size: few
V gene: TRBV2
J gene: TRBJ1-5
D gene: -
CDR3 DNA: TGTGCCAGCAGTGAAACTCGTTACGGGAGCAATCAGCCCCAGCATTTT
CDR3 protein: CASSETRYGSNQPQHF

clone size: -
V gene: TRBV27
J gene: TRBJ1-4
D gene: -
CDR3 DNA: TGTGCCAGCAGCTACAGGGTAAATGAAAAACTGTTTTTT
CDR3 protein: CASSYRVNEKLFF

clone size: -
V gene: TRBV27
J gene: TRBJ2-6
D gene: -
CDR3 DNA: TGTGCCAGCAGACCCTCTGATGACAGTTACTCTGGGGCCAACGTCCTGACTTTC
CDR3 protein: CASRPSDDSYSGANVLTF

clone size: -
V gene: TRBV29-1
J gene: TRBJ1-1
D gene: TRBD1
CDR3 DNA: TGCAGCGCCGCGAGACAGGGGGGGGCCACTGAAGCTTTCTTT
CDR3 protein: CSAARQGGATEAFF

clone size: -
V gene: TRBV5-1
J gene: TRBJ1-1
D gene: -
CDR3 DNA: TGCGCCAGCAGCCCCGGGGTGGGGAAAATGAACACTGAAGCTTTCTTT
CDR3 protein: CASSPGVGKMNTEAFF

clone size: -
V gene: TRBV10-2
J gene: TRBJ2-1
D gene: TRBD2
CDR3 DNA: TGCGCCAGCAGTGAAGGGCCCTCCGGGGGGGGCAATGAGCAGTTCTTC
CDR3 protein: CASSEGPSGGGNEQFF

clone size: few
V gene: TRBV7-2
J gene: TRBJ2-7
D gene: TRBD2
CDR3 DNA: TGTGCCAGCAGCCGTAGCGGGAGAAACCACGAGCAGTACTTC
CDR3 protein: CASSRSGRNHEQYF

clone size: -
V gene: TRBV6-6
J gene: TRBJ2-4
D gene: TRBD2
CDR3 DNA: TGTGCCAGCAGTTACACTAGCGGGGTAGCCAAAAACATTCAGTACTTC
CDR3 protein: CASSYTSGVAKNIQYF

clone size: -
V gene: TRBV7-3
J gene: TRBJ2-1
D gene: TRBD1
CDR3 DNA: TGTGCCAGCAGCTCTGACAGGGGCCCCCCCCGTGAGCAGTTCTTC
CDR3 protein: CASSSDRGPPREQFF

clone size: -
V gene: TRBV4-3
J gene: TRBJ1-5
D gene: -
CDR3 DNA: TGCGCCAGCAGCCAAGATATGAGTAGAGGGAGCAATCAGCCCCAGCATTTT
CDR3 protein: CASSQDMSRGSNQPQHF

clone size: few
V gene: TRBV21-1
J gene: TRBJ1-5
D gene: -
CDR3 DNA: TGTGCCAGCAGCAAAGCGCGGTTATATGCGAATCAGCCCCAGCATTTT
CDR3 protein: CASSKARLYANQPQHF

clone size: -
V gene: TRBV25-1
J gene: TRBJ1-1
D gene: TRBD1
CDR3 DNA: TGTGCCAGCAGTGCGACAGGGGGTCCCCCTGAAGCTTTCTTT
CDR3 protein: CASSATGGPPEAFF

clone size: once
V gene: TRBV6-1
J gene: TRBJ2-7
D gene: -
CDR3 DNA: TGTGCCAGCGAAAATAAACGGGACTACGAGCAGTACTTC
CDR3 protein: CASENKRDYEQYF

clone size: -
V gene: TRBV30
J gene: TRBJ1-2
D gene: TRBD1
CDR3 DNA: TGTGCCTGGAGAGGGACAGGGAATTATGGCTACACCTTC
CDR3 protein: CAWRGTGNYGYTF

clone size: -
V gene: TRBV27
J gene: TRBJ2-1
D gene: TRBD1
CDR3 DNA: TGTGCCAGCAGTGTGACAGGGGGCGCAGGTGGTGAGCAGTTCTTC
CDR3 protein: CASSVTGGAGGEQFF

clone size: -
V gene: TRBV7-3
J gene: TRBJ2-2
D gene: -
CDR3 DNA: TGTGCCAGCAGCTTCTCCGGGACTTATAACACCGGGGAGCTGTTTTTT
CDR3 protein: CASSFSGTYNTGELFF

clone size: -
V gene: TRBV6-5
J gene: TRBJ2-7
D gene: TRBD1
CDR3 DNA: TGTGCCAGCAGAGACAGGGGGCGCAGGCTCGAGCAGTACTTC
CDR3 protein: CASRDRGRRLEQYF

clone size: once
V gene: TRBV7-2
J gene: TRBJ2-2
D gene: -
CDR3 DNA: TGTGCCAGCAGCCGACCGGGTCCGACCGGGGAGCTGTTTTTT
CDR3 protein: CASSRPGPTGELFF

clone size: -
V gene: TRBV6-1
J gene: TRBJ2-4
D gene: TRBD1
CDR3 DNA: TGTGCCAGCAGTGAAAGGGACAGGATAAAAAACATTCAGTACTTC
CDR3 protein: CASSERDRIKNIQYF

clone size: -
V gene: TRBV4-2
J gene: TRBJ2-7
D gene: -
CDR3 DNA: TGTGCCAGCAGGAATTTAGCGTTTCAAGACGAGCAGTACTTC
CDR3 protein: CASRNLAFQDEQYF

clone size: -
V gene: TRBV5-6
J gene: TRBJ1-3
D gene: -
CDR3 DNA: TGTGCCAGCAGCCTCCAGGCGTCTTGGGGAAACACCATATATTTT
CDR3 protein: CASSLQASWGNTIYF

clone size: -
V gene: TRBV2
J gene: TRBJ2-2
D gene: TRBD1
CDR3 DNA: TGTGCCAGCAGTGAGACAGGGAGCACCGGGGAGCTGTTTTTT
CDR3 protein: CASSETGSTGELFF